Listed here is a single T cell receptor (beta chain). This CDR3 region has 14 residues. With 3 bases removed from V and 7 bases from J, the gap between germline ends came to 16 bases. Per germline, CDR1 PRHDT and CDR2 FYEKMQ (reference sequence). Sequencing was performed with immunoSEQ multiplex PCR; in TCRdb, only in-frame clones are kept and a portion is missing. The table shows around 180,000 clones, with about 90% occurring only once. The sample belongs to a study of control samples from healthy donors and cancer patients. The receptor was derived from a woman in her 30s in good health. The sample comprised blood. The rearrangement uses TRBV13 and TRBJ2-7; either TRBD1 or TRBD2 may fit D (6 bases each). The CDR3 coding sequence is TGTGCCAGCAGCTTGGGGGCGGGACAAGGGGAGCAGTACTTC. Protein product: CASSLGAGQGEQYF.